The 14 T cell receptor beta chains below were found in one sample sequenced in a study of memory CD4+ T cells and cytomegalovirus serostatus. Some clones are missing from TCRdb's copy, which holds only in-frame ones; the method was immunoSEQ multiplex PCR. The repertoire holds under 80,000 clones, with 78% as singletons. The sort gate was single viable CD3+CD4+CD8-CD45RO+ cells for memory CD4+ T cells. The specimen sequenced was memory CD4+ T cells from blood. Receptors were obtained from an adult in good health and CMV-seropositive.

The chain couples TRBV29-1 to TRBJ2-3; D unclear. Germline CDR1 SQVTM, CDR2 ANQGSEA. The V and J ends lost 0 bases and 8 bases respectively, with 12 bases between them. This CDR3 has 13 amino acids. This CDR3 reads CSVEDLPPGTQYF. The CDR3 region has the DNA TGCAGCGTTGAAGATCTCCCTCCCGGTACGCAGTATTTT.

The chain carries TRBV27 and TRBJ1-1, with D perhaps TRBD1 (6 bases). The CDR3 is 13 residues long. V gave up 5 bases and J gave up 11 bases, with 18 bases separating them. The germline V gene has CDR1 MNHEY and CDR2 SMNVEV (reference sequence). In DNA form, the CDR3 reads TGTGCCAGCAGTCAGGGGACGACTAGGGGTGCTTTCTTT. Translating gives CASSQGTTRGAFF.

The V gene is TRBV6-5, the J gene TRBJ1-5; tentative D call: TRBD1 (6 bases). CDR3 length equals 14 residues. Germline V CDR1 and CDR2: MNHEY, SVGAGI. V was trimmed by 5 bases and J by 6 bases, leaving 14 bases between them. CDR3 nucleotides: TGTGCCAGCAGTCAGACCGGGACAAGTCAGCCCCAGCATTTT. Encoded protein: CASSQTGTSQPQHF.

This sequence joins TRBV18 and TRBJ1-3; D is undetermined. The germline V and J ends were trimmed by 3 bases and 0 bases, with 9 bases remaining between them. Germline V gives CDR1 KGHSH, CDR2 LQKENI. CDR3 length: 15 amino acids. As DNA, the CDR3 is TGTGCCAGCTCACCCCAAGATCTCTCTGGAAACACCATATATTTT. It is translated as CASSPQDLSGNTIYF.

The rearrangement joins TRBV7-2 to TRBJ2-4, with no clear D. Trimming shortened V by 1 base and J by 6 bases, and 10 bases separated the two germline ends. This CDR3 contains 14 residues. Germline V lookup: CDR1 SGHTA, CDR2 FQGNSA. The CDR3 bases are TGTGCCAGCAGCTTAGAGTTGGCAGTAAACATTCAGTACTTC. Its translation is CASSLELAVNIQYF.

This clone occurred once. The J gene is TRBJ1-3, the V gene TRBV18, with 9 positions matching TRBD1. V was pared by 5 bases and J by 1 base, with 3 bases of the junction left unmatched. Germline-derived CDR1 and CDR2 are KGHSH and LQKENI. The CDR3 is 15 residues long. The CDR3 nucleotides are TGTGCCAGCTCAAGAGACAGGGGGTCTGGAAACACCATATATTTT. This encodes CASSRDRGSGNTIYF.

This clone was counted a few times. The chain uses TRBV19 and TRBJ1-1, with TRBD1 identical over 11 bases. CDR1 is LNHDA, CDR2 SQIVND, per germline (reference sequence). This CDR3 has 16 amino acids. J lost 10 bases, V lost 0 bases, and 10 bases had no gene match. CDR3 sequence (DNA): TGTGCCAGTAGTATAGATAAGTGGACAGGGGGCGCGGTAGCTTTCTTT. Encoded protein: CASSIDKWTGGAVAFF.

The chain recombines TRBV18 with TRBJ1-2; TRBD1 might be the D (6 bases). Germline CDR1 reads KGHSH; CDR2 reads LQKENI. Deletions cut 5 bases from V and 12 bases from J, with 13 bases between. The CDR3 runs 11 residues. The CDR3 DNA follows: TGTGCCAGCTCATCACAGGGAGGAAACACCTTC. It is translated as CASSSQGGNTF.

This clone was counted only a few times. The J gene is TRBJ1-1, the V gene TRBV11-2, with unresolved D. V gave up 5 bases and J gave up 6 bases, with 7 bases separating them. Germline V gene data show CDR1 as SGHAT and CDR2 as FQNNGV. The CDR3 has 11 amino acids. CDR3 protein: CASSIGPEAFF. CDR3 bases: TGTGCCAGCAGCATTGGTCCTGAAGCTTTCTTT.

V gene TRBV28 combines with J gene TRBJ2-5; 9 nucleotides align to TRBD2. V was pared by 6 bases and J by 5 bases, with 10 bases of the junction left unmatched. There are 15 residues in the CDR3. Germline V gives CDR1 MDHEN, CDR2 SYDVKM. CDR3 region: CASSERRGGFETQYF. In nucleotides, the CDR3 is TGTGCCAGCAGCGAGAGGCGGGGGGGGTTCGAGACCCAGTACTTC.

This chain joins TRBV5-6 and TRBJ2-7, with unresolved D. The CDR3 length is 13 residues. Germline V lookup: CDR1 SGHDT, CDR2 YYEEEE. V lost 0 bases, J lost 7 bases, and 11 bases lay in between. For the CDR3, the DNA is TGTGCCAGCAGCTTGGGTTTGGGGTGGGAGCAGTACGTC. The encoded protein is CASSLGLGWEQYV.

The chain uses TRBV18 and TRBJ2-4, with D unclear. Germline V gives CDR1 KGHSH, CDR2 LQKENI. CDR3 size: 13 residues. V was pared by 3 bases and J by 6 bases, with 9 bases between. The DNA for the CDR3 is TGTGCCAGCTCACCCGGTTTGGGAAACATTCAGTACTTC. Translated: CASSPGLGNIQYF.

This chain uses TRBV7-9 with TRBJ2-2; D is possibly TRBD1 (6 bases). This CDR3 has 16 amino acids. Germline CDR1 and CDR2: SEHNR and FQNEAQ (reference sequence). Trimming left V 2 bases short and J 0 bases short, with 10 bases between. In nucleotides, the CDR3 is TGTGCCAGCAGCTTAAAGGGACACTCGAACACCGGGGAGCTGTTTTTT. Translating it yields CASSLKGHSNTGELFF.

The rearrangement joins TRBV6-6 to TRBJ2-3; D possibly matches TRBD1 or TRBD2 (6 bases each). Germline V gene data show CDR1 as MNHNY and CDR2 as SVGAGI (reference sequence). The CDR3 is 13 residues long. Trimming stripped 8 bases from V and 2 bases from J, with 11 bases between. The CDR3 sequence: CASAGQDTDTQYF. The CDR3, as DNA: TGTGCCAGCGCGGGACAAGACACAGATACGCAGTATTTT.